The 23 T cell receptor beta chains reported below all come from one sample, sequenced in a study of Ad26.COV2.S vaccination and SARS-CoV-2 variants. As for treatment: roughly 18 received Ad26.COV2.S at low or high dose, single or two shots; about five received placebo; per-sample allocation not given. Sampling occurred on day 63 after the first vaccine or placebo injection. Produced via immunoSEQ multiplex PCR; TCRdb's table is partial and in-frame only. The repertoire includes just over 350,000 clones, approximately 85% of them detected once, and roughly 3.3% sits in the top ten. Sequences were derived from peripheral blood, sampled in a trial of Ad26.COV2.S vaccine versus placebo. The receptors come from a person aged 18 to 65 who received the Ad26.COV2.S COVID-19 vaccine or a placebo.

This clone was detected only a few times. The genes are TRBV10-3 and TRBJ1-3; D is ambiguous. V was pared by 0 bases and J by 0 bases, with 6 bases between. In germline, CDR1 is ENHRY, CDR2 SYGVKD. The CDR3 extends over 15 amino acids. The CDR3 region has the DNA TGTGCCATCAGTGAGTCCTACAGCTCTGGAAACACCATATATTTT. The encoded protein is CAISESYSSGNTIYF.

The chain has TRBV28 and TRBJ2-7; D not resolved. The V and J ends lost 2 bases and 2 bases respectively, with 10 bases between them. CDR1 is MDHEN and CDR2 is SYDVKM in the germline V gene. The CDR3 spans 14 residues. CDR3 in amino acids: CASSLPPAAYEQYF. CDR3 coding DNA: TGTGCCAGCAGTTTACCTCCGGCAGCCTACGAGCAGTACTTC.

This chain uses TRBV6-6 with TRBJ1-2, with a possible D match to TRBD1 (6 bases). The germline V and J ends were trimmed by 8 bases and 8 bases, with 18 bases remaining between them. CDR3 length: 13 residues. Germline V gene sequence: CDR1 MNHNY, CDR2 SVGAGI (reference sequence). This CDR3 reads CASQGGVLRGYTF. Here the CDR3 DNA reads TGTGCCAGCCAAGGGGGGGTTTTACGAGGCTACACCTTC.

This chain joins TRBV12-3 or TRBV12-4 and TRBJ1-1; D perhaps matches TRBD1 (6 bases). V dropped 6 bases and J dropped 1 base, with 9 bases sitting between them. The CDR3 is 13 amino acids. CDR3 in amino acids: CASRRGQNTEAFF. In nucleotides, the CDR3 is TGTGCCAGCAGGAGGGGACAGAACACTGAAGCTTTCTTT.

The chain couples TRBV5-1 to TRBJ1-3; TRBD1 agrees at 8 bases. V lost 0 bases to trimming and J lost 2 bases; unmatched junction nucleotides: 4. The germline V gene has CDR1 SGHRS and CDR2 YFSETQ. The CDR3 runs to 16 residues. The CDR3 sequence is CASSLAGQGTGNTIYF. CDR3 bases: TGCGCCAGCAGCTTGGCCGGACAGGGAACTGGAAACACCATATATTTT. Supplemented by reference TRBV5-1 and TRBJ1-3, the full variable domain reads KAGVTQTPRYLIKTRGQQVTLSCSPISGHRSVSWYQQTPGQGLQFLFEYFSETQRNKGNFPGRFSGRQFSNSRSEMNVSTLELGDSALYLCASSLAGQGTGNTIYFGEGSWLTVV.

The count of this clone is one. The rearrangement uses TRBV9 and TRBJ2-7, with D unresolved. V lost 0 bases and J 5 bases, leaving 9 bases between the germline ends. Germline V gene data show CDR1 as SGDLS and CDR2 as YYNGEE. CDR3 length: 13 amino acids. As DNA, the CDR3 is TGTGCCAGCAGCGTAGAAGGAGTCCACGAGCAGTACTTC. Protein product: CASSVEGVHEQYF. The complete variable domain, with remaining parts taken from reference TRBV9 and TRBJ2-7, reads DSGVTQTPKHLITATGQRVTLRCSPRSGDLSVYWYQQSLDQGLQFLIQYYNGEERAKGNILERFSAQQFPDLHSELNLSSLELGDSALYFCASSVEGVHEQYFGPGTRLTVT.

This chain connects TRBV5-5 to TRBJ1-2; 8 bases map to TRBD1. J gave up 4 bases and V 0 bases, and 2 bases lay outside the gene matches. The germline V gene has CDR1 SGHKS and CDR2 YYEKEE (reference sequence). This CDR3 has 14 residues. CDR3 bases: TGTGCCAGCAGCTTGGGGGACAGGAGCTATGGCTACACCTTC. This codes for CASSLGDRSYGYTF. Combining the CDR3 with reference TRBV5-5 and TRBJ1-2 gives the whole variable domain DAGVTQSPTHLIKTRGQQVTLRCSPISGHKSVSWYQQVLGQGPQFIFQYYEKEERGRGNFPDRFSARQFPNYSSELNVNALLLGDSALYLCASSLGDRSYGYTFGSGTRLTVV.

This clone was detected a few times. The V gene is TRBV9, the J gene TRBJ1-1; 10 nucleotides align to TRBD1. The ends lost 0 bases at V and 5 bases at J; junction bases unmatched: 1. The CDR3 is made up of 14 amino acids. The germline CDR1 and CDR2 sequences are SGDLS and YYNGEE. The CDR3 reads CASSVGGQGTEAFF. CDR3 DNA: TGTGCCAGCAGCGTAGGGGGACAGGGGACTGAAGCTTTCTTT.

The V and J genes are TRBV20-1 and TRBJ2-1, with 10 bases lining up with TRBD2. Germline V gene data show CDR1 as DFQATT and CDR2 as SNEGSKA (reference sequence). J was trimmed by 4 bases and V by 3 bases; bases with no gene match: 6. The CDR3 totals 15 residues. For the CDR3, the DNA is TGCAGTGCTAGTCTAGCGGGAGCGGCTTACAATGAGCAGTTCTTC. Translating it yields CSASLAGAAYNEQFF.

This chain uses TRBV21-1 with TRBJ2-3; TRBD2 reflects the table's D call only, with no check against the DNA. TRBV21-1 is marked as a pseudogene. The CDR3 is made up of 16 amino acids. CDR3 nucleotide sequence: TGTGCCAGCAGTACTAGCGGGAGGGTTTGTGGAGATACGCAGTATTTT. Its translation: CASSTSGRVCGDTQYF.

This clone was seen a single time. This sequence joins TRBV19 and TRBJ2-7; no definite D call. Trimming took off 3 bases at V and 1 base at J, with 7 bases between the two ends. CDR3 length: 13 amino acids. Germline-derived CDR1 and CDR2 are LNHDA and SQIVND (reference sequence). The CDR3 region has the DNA TGTGCCAGTAGTATGGCTTTGTCCTACGAGCAGTACTTC. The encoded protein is CASSMALSYEQYF.

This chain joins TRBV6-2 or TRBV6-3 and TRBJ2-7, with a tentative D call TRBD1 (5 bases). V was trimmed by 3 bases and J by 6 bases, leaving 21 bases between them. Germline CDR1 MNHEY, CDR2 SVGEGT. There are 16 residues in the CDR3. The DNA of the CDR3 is TGTGCCAGCAGTTATCGTGGCCAGGGTGTTACTCGCGAGCAGTACTTC. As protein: CASSYRGQGVTREQYF.

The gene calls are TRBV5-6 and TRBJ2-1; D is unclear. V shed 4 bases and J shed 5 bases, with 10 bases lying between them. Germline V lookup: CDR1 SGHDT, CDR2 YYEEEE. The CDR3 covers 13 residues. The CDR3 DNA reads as TGTGCCAGCAGCCACTCCAGAGACAATGAGCAGTTCTTC. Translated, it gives CASSHSRDNEQFF.

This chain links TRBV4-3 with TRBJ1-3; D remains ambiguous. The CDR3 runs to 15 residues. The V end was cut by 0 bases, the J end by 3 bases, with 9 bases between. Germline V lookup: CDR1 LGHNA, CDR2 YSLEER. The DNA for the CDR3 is TGCGCCAGCAGCCAAGAGACGGAATATGGAAACACCATATATTTT. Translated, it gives CASSQETEYGNTIYF.

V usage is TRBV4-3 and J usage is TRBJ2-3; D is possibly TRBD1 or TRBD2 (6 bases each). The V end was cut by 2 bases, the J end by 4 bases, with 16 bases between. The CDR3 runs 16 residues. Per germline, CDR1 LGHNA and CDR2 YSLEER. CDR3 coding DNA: TGCGCCAGCAGCCAATTTAGGTCCGGGGGCGCAGATACGCAGTATTTT. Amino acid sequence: CASSQFRSGGADTQYF.

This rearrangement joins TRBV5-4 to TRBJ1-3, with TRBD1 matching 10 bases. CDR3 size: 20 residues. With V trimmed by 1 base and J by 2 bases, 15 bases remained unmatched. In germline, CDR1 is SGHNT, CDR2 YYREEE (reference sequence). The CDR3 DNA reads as TGTGCCAGCAGCTTGTGTACTTGGACAGGGGGTGGAGGGGCTGGAAACACCATATATTTT. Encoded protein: CASSLCTWTGGGGAGNTIYF.

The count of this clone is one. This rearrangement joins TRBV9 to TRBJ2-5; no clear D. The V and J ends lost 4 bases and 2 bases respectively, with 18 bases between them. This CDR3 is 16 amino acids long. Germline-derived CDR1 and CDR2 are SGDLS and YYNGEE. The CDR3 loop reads CASSFRASGRQETQYF. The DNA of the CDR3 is TGTGCCAGCAGCTTTAGGGCATCAGGTCGGCAAGAGACCCAGTACTTC.

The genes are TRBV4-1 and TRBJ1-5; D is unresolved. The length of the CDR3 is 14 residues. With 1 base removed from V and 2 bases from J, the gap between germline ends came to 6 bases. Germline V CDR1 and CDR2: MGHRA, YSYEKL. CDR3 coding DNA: TGCGCCAGCAGCCAAGCAAACGGCAATCAGCCCCAGCATTTT. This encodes CASSQANGNQPQHF.

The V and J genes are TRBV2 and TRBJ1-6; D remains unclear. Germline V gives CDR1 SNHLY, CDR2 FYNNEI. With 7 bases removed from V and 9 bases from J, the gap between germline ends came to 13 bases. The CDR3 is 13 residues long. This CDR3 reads CASMLGLGSPLHF. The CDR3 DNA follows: TGTGCCAGCATGCTGGGGTTGGGTTCACCCCTCCACTTT.

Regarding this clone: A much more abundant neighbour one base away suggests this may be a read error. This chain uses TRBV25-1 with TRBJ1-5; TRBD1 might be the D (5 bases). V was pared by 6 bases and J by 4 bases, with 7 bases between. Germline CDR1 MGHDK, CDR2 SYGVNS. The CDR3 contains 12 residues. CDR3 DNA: TGTGCCAGCAGGGGGGGGAATCAGCCCCAGCATTTT. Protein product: CASRGGNQPQHF.

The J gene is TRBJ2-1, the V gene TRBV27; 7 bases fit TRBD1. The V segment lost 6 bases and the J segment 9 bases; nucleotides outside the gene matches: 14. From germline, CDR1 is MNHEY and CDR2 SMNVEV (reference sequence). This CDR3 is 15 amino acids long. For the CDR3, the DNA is TGTGCCAGCAGCGCCGGGACAGTGTCAAGAGGTGAGCAGTTCTTC. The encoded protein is CASSAGTVSRGEQFF.

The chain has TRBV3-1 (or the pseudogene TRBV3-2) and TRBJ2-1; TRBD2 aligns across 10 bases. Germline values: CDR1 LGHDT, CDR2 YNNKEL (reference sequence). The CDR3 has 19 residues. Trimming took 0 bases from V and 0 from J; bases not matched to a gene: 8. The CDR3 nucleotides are TGTGCCAGCAGCCAAGATCCTAGCGGGAGCGCGAGCTCCTACAATGAGCAGTTCTTC. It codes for CASSQDPSGSASSYNEQFF.

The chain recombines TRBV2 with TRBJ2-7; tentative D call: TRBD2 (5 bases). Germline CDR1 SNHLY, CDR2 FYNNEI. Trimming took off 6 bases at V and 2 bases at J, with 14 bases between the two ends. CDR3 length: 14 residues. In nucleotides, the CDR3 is TGTGCCAGCAGGAAAGGACTGGTTACCTACGAGCAGTACTTC. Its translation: CASRKGLVTYEQYF.